This T cell receptor beta chain comes out of a study of blood T cell repertoires in COVID-19. Produced via immunoSEQ multiplex PCR; TCRdb's table is partial and in-frame only. The repertoire includes more than 250,000 clones, approximately 90% of them detected once, and approximately 5.7% sits in the top ten. Per the germline V gene, CDR1 is SGHAT and CDR2 is FQNNGV. Trimming cost V 1 base and J 2 bases, with 6 bases left between them. The CDR3 loop spans 15 amino acids. The rearrangement uses TRBV11-2 and TRBJ2-6; no clear D gene. The sequencing sample was made of PBMCs or T cells enriched from blood (not recorded which). The receptor's source is a woman between 40 and 55 years old who had recovered from COVID-19. The CDR3 sequence is CASSLGAAGANVLTF. The CDR3 region has the DNA TGTGCCAGCAGCTTAGGGGCAGCTGGGGCCAACGTCCTGACTTTC.